These 26 T cell receptor beta chains originate from one sample sequenced in a study of persistence of HIV-infected CD4 T cells. The stimulus was an HIV-1 Gag 15-mer peptide pool, approximately 0.93 ug/peptide/mL. Sorted nonresponding memory CD4+ T cells were CD40L-negative, CD69-negative, CD45RO-high. These receptors have no identified antigens. Sequencing used immunoSEQ version 4 in survey mode. The repertoire was sequenced with immunoSEQ multiplex PCR; TCRdb's copy has only in-frame clones and lacks some. The repertoire consists of roughly 64,000 clones, with about 77% occurring once and the leading ten covering 1.5% to 2%. The sample was CD4+ T cells sorted from PBMCs after roughly 19-hour stimulation, taken from a patient who received antiretroviral therapy. These receptors all come from an adult man with HIV who was CMV-seropositive.

About this clone: Other DNA sequences in the sample encode the same CDR3. The V and J genes are TRBV5-1 and TRBJ1-1, with a tentative D call TRBD1 (6 bases). Germline-derived CDR1 and CDR2 are SGHRS and YFSETQ. The V end was cut by 3 bases, the J end by 2 bases, with 11 bases between. The CDR3 sequence is 14 residues long. CDR3 protein: CASSSQGQNTEAFF. The CDR3, as DNA: TGCGCCAGCAGCTCCCAGGGACAAAACACTGAAGCTTTCTTT.

The J gene is TRBJ1-2, the V gene TRBV25-1; 9 bases map to TRBD1. CDR3 length equals 14 residues. V trimming: 6 bases; J trimming: 7 bases; junction bases outside the gene matches: 9. Germline CDR1 and CDR2: MGHDK and SYGVNS. This chain's CDR3 is CASSGTGRLGGYTF. In DNA form, the CDR3 reads TGTGCCAGCAGCGGGACAGGGAGGCTTGGTGGCTACACCTTC.

This chain uses TRBV6-1 with TRBJ2-7; 11 positions agree with TRBD1. This CDR3 has 16 amino acids. J gave up 4 bases and V 4 bases, and 9 bases lay outside the gene matches. Germline-derived CDR1 and CDR2 are MNHNS and SASEGT. This CDR3 reads CASSATGTGGLYEQYF. CDR3 DNA: TGTGCCAGCAGTGCCACCGGGACAGGGGGGTTATACGAGCAGTACTTC.

This chain joins TRBV7-8 and TRBJ1-5, with a weak D call TRBD1 (6 bases). The CDR3 contains 14 residues. V lost 3 bases and J 5 bases, leaving 11 bases between the germline ends. Germline values: CDR1 SGHVS, CDR2 FQNEAQ. CDR3 sequence: CASSFQGTDQPQHF. Here the CDR3 DNA reads TGTGCCAGCAGCTTTCAGGGGACCGATCAGCCCCAGCATTTT.

The chain joins TRBV6-5 to TRBJ1-2; no firm D call. V lost 2 bases and J 0 bases, leaving 13 bases between the germline ends. The V gene's germline CDR1 is MNHEY and CDR2 SVGAGI. The CDR3 runs to 16 residues. The CDR3 reads CASSYDPNRPNYGYTF. The CDR3 region has the DNA TGTGCCAGCAGTTACGACCCCAACCGACCTAACTATGGCTACACCTTC.

This rearrangement joins TRBV2 to TRBJ1-5; TRBD1 matches 9 bases. The CDR3 runs 14 residues. CDR1 is SNHLY, CDR2 FYNNEI, per germline. V lost 7 bases and J lost 5; bases outside the gene matches: 6. The CDR3 loop is CASNNWDRDQPQHF. CDR3 sequence (DNA): TGTGCCAGCAATAATTGGGACAGGGATCAGCCCCAGCATTTT.

This clone was counted only a few times. V usage is TRBV7-2 and J usage is TRBJ1-2, with D perhaps TRBD1 (6 bases). The CDR3 runs to 13 residues. In germline, CDR1 is SGHTA, CDR2 FQGNSA. Trimming cost V 2 bases and J 4 bases, with 8 bases left between them. In nucleotides, the CDR3 is TGTGCCAGCAGCTTACCGACAGGCTATGGCTACACCTTC. Amino acids: CASSLPTGYGYTF.

The V and J genes are TRBV7-6 and TRBJ2-2; 8 nucleotides align to TRBD1. The V gene end was trimmed by 1 base and the J gene end by 1 base; junction bases not matched to a gene: 5. The V gene's germline CDR1 is SGHVS and CDR2 FNYEAQ. The CDR3 is 17 amino acids. CDR3 nucleotide sequence: TGTGCCAGCAGCTTAGGGCAGGGGGCCGGGAACACCGGGGAGCTGTTTTTT. Translated: CASSLGQGAGNTGELFF.

The J gene is TRBJ2-2, the V gene TRBV19; TRBD1 aligns across 7 bases. The CDR3 consists of 14 residues. J was trimmed by 1 base and V by 6 bases; bases with no gene match: 2. Germline V CDR1 and CDR2: LNHDA, SQIVND (reference sequence). The DNA of the CDR3 is TGTGCCAGTAGAAGGACAGGGAACACCGGGGAGCTGTTTTTT. It yields the protein CASRRTGNTGELFF.

The chain uses TRBV7-2 and TRBJ2-2, with a possible D match to TRBD1 (5 bases). V dropped 3 bases and J dropped 3 bases, with 14 bases sitting between them. CDR3 length: 16 amino acids. Germline V CDR1 and CDR2: SGHTA, FQGNSA. The CDR3 region has the DNA TGTGCCAGCAGCTTGAAGGGGCCGCGAGACACCGGGGAGCTGTTTTTT. Translation: CASSLKGPRDTGELFF.

J is TRBJ2-2 and V is TRBV19; D may be TRBD1 (5 bases). The CDR3 consists of 16 residues. The ends were cut back, 5 bases at V and 2 bases at J, with 15 bases in the middle. Germline CDR1 LNHDA, CDR2 SQIVND (reference sequence). The CDR3 reads CASSFQGQKNTGELFF. The CDR3, as DNA: TGTGCCAGTAGTTTTCAGGGCCAAAAAAACACCGGGGAGCTGTTTTTT.

The V call is TRBV11-2, the J call TRBJ1-1, with D uncertain. Trimming stripped 5 bases from V and 1 base from J, with 11 bases between. The CDR3 spans 14 residues. Germline CDR1 and CDR2: SGHAT and FQNNGV. The CDR3 coding sequence is TGTGCCAGCAGCCCCCAGGTGGGGAACACTGAAGCTTTCTTT. It codes for CASSPQVGNTEAFF. The entire variable domain, with the rest obtained from reference TRBV11-2 and TRBJ1-1, is as follows: EAGVAQSPRYKIIEKRQSVAFWCNPISGHATLYWYQQILGQGPKLLIQFQNNGVVDDSQLPKDRFSAERLKGVDSTLKIQPAKLEDSAVYLCASSPQVGNTEAFFGQGTRLTVV.

The rearrangement links TRBV5-4 to TRBJ2-7, with 8 bases lining up with TRBD1. The ends lost 2 bases at V and 6 bases at J; junction bases unmatched: 4. The CDR3 length is 13 residues. CDR1 and CDR2 (germline): SGHNT, YYREEE (reference sequence). The CDR3 DNA is TGTGCCAGCAGCTTAAACAGGGGGAGCGAGCAGTACTTC. Protein product: CASSLNRGSEQYF.

J is TRBJ1-2 and V is TRBV28; a possible D gene is TRBD1 (6 bases). V dropped 5 bases and J dropped 1 base, with 8 bases sitting between them. Germline V gene data show CDR1 as MDHEN and CDR2 as SYDVKM. CDR3 length: 13 amino acids. The CDR3 sequence: CASSRGFNYGYTF. CDR3 bases: TGTGCCAGCAGTAGGGGGTTTAACTATGGCTACACCTTC.

This clone was recorded only once. V gene TRBV23-1 combines with J gene TRBJ1-2; the D gene is possibly TRBD1 (5 bases). TRBV23-1 falls under the ORF class, with uncertain function. V lost 3 bases to trimming and J lost 3 bases, with 14 bases between them. The CDR3 has 15 amino acids. In nucleotides, the CDR3 is TGCGCCAGCAGTCATCCCTCCAGGGAGGACTATGGCTACACCTTC. Its translation is CASSHPSREDYGYTF.

The chain uses TRBV28 and TRBJ1-2; D remains ambiguous. This CDR3 contains 14 residues. Germline V gives CDR1 MDHEN, CDR2 SYDVKM. V was shortened by 8 bases and J by 8 bases, with 21 bases between the two germline ends. CDR3 amino acids: CASGSTTRPGGYTF. The CDR3 DNA reads TGTGCCAGCGGGTCCACCACCCGTCCTGGAGGCTACACCTTC.

This clone is medium-sized. The chain employs TRBV18 and TRBJ1-1; possible D gene TRBD1, 5 bases. The CDR3 runs 14 residues. V lost 3 bases and J 2 bases, leaving 10 bases between the germline ends. The germline CDR1 and CDR2 sequences are KGHSH and LQKENI. The CDR3 nucleotides read TGTGCCAGCTCACCGTCGGGGGGAAACACTGAAGCTTTCTTT. Encoded protein: CASSPSGGNTEAFF.

Remarks on this clone: Germline is not matched at one junction end, which may reflect a read error. V gene TRBV7-2 combines with J gene TRBJ1-2; possibly TRBD1 for D (5 bases). Germline assignment: CDR1 SGHTA and CDR2 FQGNSA. The CDR3 is 11 amino acids. CDR3 sequence (DNA): TGTGCCAGCAGCTTACGGGGCAGGCCCTTCTTC. Translation gives CASSLRGRPFF.

This clone was counted between two and nine times. The chain recombines TRBV2 with TRBJ1-1, with D uncertain. The CDR3 sequence is 13 residues long. V was clipped by 9 bases and J by 0 bases, with 11 bases between them. Germline loops: CDR1 SNHLY, CDR2 FYNNEI. The CDR3 region has the DNA TGTGCCAGTGAAGACACGGTGAACACTGAAGCTTTCTTT. Its translation: CASEDTVNTEAFF.

The genes are TRBV27 and TRBJ1-3; D may be TRBD1 (5 bases). Germline-derived CDR1 and CDR2 are MNHEY and SMNVEV (reference sequence). Trimming pared 5 bases from V and 8 bases from J, leaving 13 bases between. The length of the CDR3 is 13 residues. In nucleotides, the CDR3 is TGTGCCAGCAGTCGCACCCGAGGGGACACCATATATTTT. It encodes CASSRTRGDTIYF.

V and J are TRBV6-5 and TRBJ1-5, with D uncertain. The CDR3 spans 12 residues. CDR1 and CDR2 from the germline V gene are MNHEY and SVGAGI. V was shortened by 8 bases and J by 2 bases, with 7 bases between the two germline ends. The CDR3 reads CASRSGNQPQHF. CDR3 in DNA: TGTGCCAGCCGAAGCGGCAATCAGCCCCAGCATTTT.

The chain uses TRBV28 and TRBJ1-3, with 12 bases matching TRBD1. Germline CDR1 reads MDHEN; CDR2 reads SYDVKM. The CDR3 is 19 amino acids. The V and J ends lost 4 bases and 0 bases, in that order; junction bases with no gene match: 10. The CDR3 here is CASSSPGQGASYSGNTIYF. The CDR3 DNA follows: TGTGCCAGCAGTTCTCCGGGACAGGGGGCCTCCTACTCTGGAAACACCATATATTTT.

This clone was counted once. Written as DNA, the CDR3 is TGTGCCAGCAGGGTGGGACAGGTTTCCTACGAGCAGTACTTC. Translated, it gives CASRVGQVSYEQYF. The chain combines TRBV6-5 with TRBJ2-7; 8 bases are a match to TRBD1. Germline V gene sequence: CDR1 MNHEY, CDR2 SVGAGI. After removal of 6 bases from V and 1 base from J, the junction contained 5 bases not matched to a gene. CDR3 length: 14 amino acids.

J is TRBJ1-4 and V is TRBV27, with D unresolved. CDR1 is MNHEY and CDR2 is SMNVEV in the germline V gene (reference sequence). Trimming cost V 3 bases and J 3 bases, with 14 bases left between them. This CDR3 is built from 16 residues. This CDR3 is CASSLSPAYSNEKLFF. The CDR3 coding sequence is TGTGCCAGCAGTTTGTCGCCGGCCTACTCTAATGAAAAACTGTTTTTT. The variable domain in full, completed from reference TRBV27 and TRBJ1-4, reads EAQVTQNPRYLITVTGKKLTVTCSQNMNHEYMSWYRQDPGLGLRQIYYSMNVEVTDKGDVPEGYKVSRKEKRNFPLILESPSPNQTSLYFCASSLSPAYSNEKLFFGSGTQLSVL.

The chain joins TRBV3-1 (or the pseudogene TRBV3-2) to TRBJ2-7, with D perhaps TRBD2 (5 bases). Trimming took off 6 bases at V and 7 bases at J, with 10 bases between the two ends. The germline V gene has CDR1 LGHDT and CDR2 YNNKEL (reference sequence). This CDR3 has 11 amino acids. The CDR3 region has the DNA TGTGCCAGCAGAGGACTTGGGGAGCAGTACTTC. The encoded protein is CASRGLGEQYF.

V is TRBV2 and J is TRBJ1-5; no firm D call. Germline loops: CDR1 SNHLY, CDR2 FYNNEI. Trimming left V 8 bases short and J 0 bases short, with 17 bases between. This CDR3 spans 16 amino acids. CDR3 loop: CASRSTVLYSNQPQHF. The CDR3 DNA reads as TGTGCCAGCCGTTCGACCGTTTTGTATAGCAATCAGCCCCAGCATTTT.